Below, one T cell receptor beta chain is given with its context. This record belongs to a study of blood T cell repertoires in COVID-19. In the study overall: T cells, B-cell-depleted T cells, or PBMCs supplied cDNA or gDNA.

Per germline, CDR1 WSHSY and CDR2 SAAADI. Between the trimmed V and J ends, which lost 8 bases and 2 bases, there was a span of 16 bases. The CDR3 is 15 residues long. The participants were between roughly 18 and 100 years old and came from some 25 US areas. Which cohort a participant joined came from the clinical history participants gave. Original methodology: It was from reference gene primer amplification that nucleated cell counts were estimated. Generated by immunoSEQ multiplex PCR, the TCRdb table keeps only in-frame clones and is missing some. That table supplies the V and J calls and clone size; D and trimming were determined from the DNA. The sample has about 170,000 clones, 84% seen once; the top ten hold more than 10%.

The sequencing input was PBMCs or T cells enriched from blood (not recorded which). The clonotype comes from a man aged 50-60 years who had recovered from COVID-19. J is TRBJ2-1 and V is TRBV10-2; D is perhaps TRBD2 (7 bases). In DNA, the CDR3 is TGCGCCAGCCAGGGAGGGGGGTCGACCTACAATGAGCAGTTCTTC. Translated, it gives CASQGGGSTYNEQFF.